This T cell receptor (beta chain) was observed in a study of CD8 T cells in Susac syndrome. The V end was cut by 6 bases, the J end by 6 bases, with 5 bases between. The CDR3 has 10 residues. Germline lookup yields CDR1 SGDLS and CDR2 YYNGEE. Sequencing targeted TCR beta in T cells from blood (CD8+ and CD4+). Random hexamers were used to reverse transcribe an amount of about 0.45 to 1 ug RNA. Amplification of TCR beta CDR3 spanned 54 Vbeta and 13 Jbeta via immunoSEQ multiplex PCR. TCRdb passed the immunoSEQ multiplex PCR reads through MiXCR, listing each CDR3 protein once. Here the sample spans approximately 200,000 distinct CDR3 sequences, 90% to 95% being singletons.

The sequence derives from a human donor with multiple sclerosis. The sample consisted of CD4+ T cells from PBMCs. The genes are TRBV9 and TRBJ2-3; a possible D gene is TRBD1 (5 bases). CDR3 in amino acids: CASKGDTQYF. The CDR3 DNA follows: TGTGCCAGCAAGGGGGATACGCAGTATTTT.